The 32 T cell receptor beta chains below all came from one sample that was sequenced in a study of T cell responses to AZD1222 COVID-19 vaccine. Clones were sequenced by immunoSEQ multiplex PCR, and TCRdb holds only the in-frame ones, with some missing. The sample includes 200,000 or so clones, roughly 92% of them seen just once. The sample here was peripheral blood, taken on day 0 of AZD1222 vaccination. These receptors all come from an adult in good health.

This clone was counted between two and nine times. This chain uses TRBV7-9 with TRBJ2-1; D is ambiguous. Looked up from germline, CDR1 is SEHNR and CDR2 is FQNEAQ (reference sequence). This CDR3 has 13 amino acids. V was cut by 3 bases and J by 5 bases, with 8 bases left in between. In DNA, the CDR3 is TGTGCCAGCAGCTTGGGTCAGCACAATGAGCAGTTCTTC. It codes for CASSLGQHNEQFF.

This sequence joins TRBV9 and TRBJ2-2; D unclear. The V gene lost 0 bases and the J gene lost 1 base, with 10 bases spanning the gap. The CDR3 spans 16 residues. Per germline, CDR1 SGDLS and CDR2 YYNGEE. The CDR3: CASSVARQVNTGELFF. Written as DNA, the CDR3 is TGTGCCAGCAGCGTAGCGCGGCAGGTGAACACCGGGGAGCTGTTTTTT.

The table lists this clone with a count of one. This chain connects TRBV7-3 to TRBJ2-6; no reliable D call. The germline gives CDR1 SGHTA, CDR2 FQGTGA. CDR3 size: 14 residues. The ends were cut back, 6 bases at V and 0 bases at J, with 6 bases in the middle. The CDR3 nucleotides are TGTGCCAGCAGTAAAAGCTCTGGGGCCAACGTCCTGACTTTC. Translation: CASSKSSGANVLTF.

CDR3 sequence reads: CASSFGYNSPLHF. The CDR3 nucleotides are TGTGCCAGCAGCTTCGGTTATAATTCACCCCTCCACTTT. The genes are TRBV12-3 or TRBV12-4 and TRBJ1-6; the D is unclear. The CDR3 length is 13 residues. V shed 6 bases and J shed 4 bases, with 7 bases lying between them.

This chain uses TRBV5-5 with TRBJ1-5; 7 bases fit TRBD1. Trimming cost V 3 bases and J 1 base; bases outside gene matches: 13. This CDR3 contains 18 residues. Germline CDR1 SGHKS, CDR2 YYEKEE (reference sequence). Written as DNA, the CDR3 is TGTGCCAGCAGCTCGGGGACAGCTGTCCTGGGGAGCAATCAGCCCCAGCATTTT. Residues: CASSSGTAVLGSNQPQHF.

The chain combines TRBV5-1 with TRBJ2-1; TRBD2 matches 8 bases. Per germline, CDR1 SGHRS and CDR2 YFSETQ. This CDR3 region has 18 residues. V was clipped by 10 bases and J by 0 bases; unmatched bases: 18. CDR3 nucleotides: TGCGCCCGCAACCCGGGGGGGGCTACCTACAGCTCCTACAATGAGCAGTTCTTC. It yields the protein CARNPGGATYSSYNEQFF.

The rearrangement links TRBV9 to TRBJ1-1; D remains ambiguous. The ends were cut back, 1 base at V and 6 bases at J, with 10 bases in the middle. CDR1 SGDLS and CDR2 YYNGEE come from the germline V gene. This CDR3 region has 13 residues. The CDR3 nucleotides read TGTGCCAGCAGCGTAAGGGATGGGGCTGAAGCTTTCTTT. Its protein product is CASSVRDGAEAFF. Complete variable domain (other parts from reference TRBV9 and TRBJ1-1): DSGVTQTPKHLITATGQRVTLRCSPRSGDLSVYWYQQSLDQGLQFLIQYYNGEERAKGNILERFSAQQFPDLHSELNLSSLELGDSALYFCASSVRDGAEAFFGQGTRLTVV.

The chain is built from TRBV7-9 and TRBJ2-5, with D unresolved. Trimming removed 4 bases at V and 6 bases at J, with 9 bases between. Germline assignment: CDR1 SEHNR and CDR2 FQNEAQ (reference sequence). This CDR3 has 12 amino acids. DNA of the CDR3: TGTGCCAGCAGCTCCGCACGCCAGACCCAGTACTTC. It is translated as CASSSARQTQYF.

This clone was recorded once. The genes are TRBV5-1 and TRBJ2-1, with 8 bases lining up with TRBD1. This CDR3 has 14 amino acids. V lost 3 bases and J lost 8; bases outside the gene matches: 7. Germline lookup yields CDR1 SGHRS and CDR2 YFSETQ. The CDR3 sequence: CASSSWTGRDEQFF. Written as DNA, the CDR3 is TGCGCCAGCAGCTCTTGGACAGGGCGCGATGAGCAGTTCTTC.

In DNA, the CDR3 is TGTGCCACTCTGGTCTTGGCCGAGGGCGAGCAGTACTTC. Residues: CATLVLAEGEQYF. This chain links TRBV6-5 with TRBJ2-7, with D possibly matching TRBD2 (5 bases). V was shortened by 10 bases and J by 6 bases, with 19 bases between the two germline ends. Germline V lookup: CDR1 MNHEY, CDR2 SVGAGI. The CDR3 extends over 13 amino acids.

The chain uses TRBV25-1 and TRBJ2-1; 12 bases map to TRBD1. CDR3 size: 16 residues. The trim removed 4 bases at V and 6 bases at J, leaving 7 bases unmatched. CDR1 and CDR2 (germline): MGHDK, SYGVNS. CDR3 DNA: TGTGCCAGCAGTGCCATGGGGGACAGGGGGCGCAATGAGCAGTTCTTC. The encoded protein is CASSAMGDRGRNEQFF.

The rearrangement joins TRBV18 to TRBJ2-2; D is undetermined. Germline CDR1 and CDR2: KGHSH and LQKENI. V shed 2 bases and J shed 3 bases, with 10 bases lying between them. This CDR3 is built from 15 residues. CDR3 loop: CASSPAGTYTGELFF. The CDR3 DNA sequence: TGTGCCAGCTCACCAGCCGGAACCTACACCGGGGAGCTGTTTTTT.

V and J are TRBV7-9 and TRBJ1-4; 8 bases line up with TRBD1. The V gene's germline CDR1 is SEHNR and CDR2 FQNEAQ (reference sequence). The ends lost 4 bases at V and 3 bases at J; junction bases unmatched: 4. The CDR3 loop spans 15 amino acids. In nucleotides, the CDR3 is TGTGCCAGCAGCTCTTACAGGGGGTCTAATGAAAAACTGTTTTTT. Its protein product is CASSSYRGSNEKLFF.

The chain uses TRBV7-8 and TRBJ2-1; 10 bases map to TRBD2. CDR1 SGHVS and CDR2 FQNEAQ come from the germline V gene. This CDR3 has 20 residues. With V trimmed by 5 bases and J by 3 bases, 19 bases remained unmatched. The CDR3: CASSPNLGLAGAFGYNEQFF. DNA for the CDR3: TGTGCCAGCAGCCCCAATTTGGGGCTAGCGGGAGCTTTTGGCTACAATGAGCAGTTCTTC.

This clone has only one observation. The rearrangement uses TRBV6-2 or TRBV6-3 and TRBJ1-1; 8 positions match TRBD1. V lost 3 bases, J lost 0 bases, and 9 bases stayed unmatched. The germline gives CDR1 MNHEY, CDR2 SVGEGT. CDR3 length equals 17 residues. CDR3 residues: CASSYSLRGLMNTEAFF. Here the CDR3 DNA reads TGTGCCAGCAGTTATTCCCTCAGGGGGCTAATGAACACTGAAGCTTTCTTT.

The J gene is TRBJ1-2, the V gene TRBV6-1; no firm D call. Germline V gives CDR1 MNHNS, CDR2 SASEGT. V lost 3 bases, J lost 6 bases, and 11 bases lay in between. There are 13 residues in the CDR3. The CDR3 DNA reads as TGTGCCAGCAGTGAGCGCGGACCTCATGGCTACACCTTC. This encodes CASSERGPHGYTF.

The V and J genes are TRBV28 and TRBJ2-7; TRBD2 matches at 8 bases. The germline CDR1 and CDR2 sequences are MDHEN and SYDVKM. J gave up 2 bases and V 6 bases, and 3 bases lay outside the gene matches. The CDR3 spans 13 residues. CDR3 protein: CASSLRGAYEQYV. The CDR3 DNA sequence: TGTGCCAGCAGCCTGCGGGGGGCCTACGAGCAGTACGTC.

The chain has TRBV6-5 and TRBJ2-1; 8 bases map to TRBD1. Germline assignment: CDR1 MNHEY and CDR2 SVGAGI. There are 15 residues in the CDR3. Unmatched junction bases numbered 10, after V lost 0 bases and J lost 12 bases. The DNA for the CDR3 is TGTGCCAGCAGTTACTCGAAGCAGGGGGCGCAGGTGCAGTTCTTC. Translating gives CASSYSKQGAQVQFF.

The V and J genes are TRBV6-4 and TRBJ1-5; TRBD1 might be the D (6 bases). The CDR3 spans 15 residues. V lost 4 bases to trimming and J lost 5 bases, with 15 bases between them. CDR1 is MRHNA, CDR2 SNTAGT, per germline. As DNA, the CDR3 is TGTGCCAGCAGTGCCGCCGGGGGGGCGGATCAGCCCCAGCATTTT. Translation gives CASSAAGGADQPQHF.

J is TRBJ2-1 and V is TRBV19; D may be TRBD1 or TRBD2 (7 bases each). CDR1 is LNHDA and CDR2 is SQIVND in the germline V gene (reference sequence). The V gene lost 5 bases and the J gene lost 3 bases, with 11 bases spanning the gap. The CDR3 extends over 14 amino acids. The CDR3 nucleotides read TGTGCCAGTAGTTCAGGGGGGGACTACAATGAGCAGTTCTTC. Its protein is CASSSGGDYNEQFF.

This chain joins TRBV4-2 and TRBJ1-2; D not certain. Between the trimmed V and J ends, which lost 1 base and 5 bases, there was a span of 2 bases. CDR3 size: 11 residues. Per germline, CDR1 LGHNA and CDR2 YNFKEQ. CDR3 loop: CASSQGYGYTF. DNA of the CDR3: TGTGCCAGCAGCCAAGGGTATGGCTACACCTTC.

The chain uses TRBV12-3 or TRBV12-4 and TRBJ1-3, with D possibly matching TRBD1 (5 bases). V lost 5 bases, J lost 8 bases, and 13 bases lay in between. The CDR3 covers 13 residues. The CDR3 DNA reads TGTGCCAGCAGTACGACTTGGGGGGACACCATATATTTT. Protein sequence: CASSTTWGDTIYF.

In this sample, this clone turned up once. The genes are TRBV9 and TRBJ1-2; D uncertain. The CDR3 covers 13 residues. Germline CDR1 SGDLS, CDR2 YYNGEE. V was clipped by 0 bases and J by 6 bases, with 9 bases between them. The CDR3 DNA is TGTGCCAGCAGCGTAGTGGGCAGTCATGGCTACACCTTC. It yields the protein CASSVVGSHGYTF.

The CDR3 is CASRKTVDSNQPQHF. The CDR3 DNA reads TGCGCCAGCAGAAAGACAGTAGATAGCAATCAGCCCCAGCATTTT. The chain carries TRBV4-1 and TRBJ1-5; weak D call: TRBD1 (5 bases). CDR3 size: 15 residues. The germline V and J ends were trimmed by 6 bases and 0 bases, with 12 bases remaining between them. Per germline, CDR1 MGHRA and CDR2 YSYEKL.

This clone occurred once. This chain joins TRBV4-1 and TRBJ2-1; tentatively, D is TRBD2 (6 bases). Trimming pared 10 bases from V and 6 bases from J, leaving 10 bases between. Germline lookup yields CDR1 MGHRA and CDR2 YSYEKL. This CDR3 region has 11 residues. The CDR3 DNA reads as TGCGCCACCCGACTAGGCAATGAGCAGTTCTTC. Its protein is CATRLGNEQFF.

The CDR3 nucleotides read TGTGCCAGCAGCTTAGTCATCGGCTCTGGAAACACCATATATTTT. It codes for CASSLVIGSGNTIYF. The chain recombines TRBV11-2 with TRBJ1-3, with unresolved D. V lost 1 base and J lost 0, with 7 bases in between. The germline CDR1 and CDR2 sequences are SGHAT and FQNNGV. The CDR3 totals 15 residues.

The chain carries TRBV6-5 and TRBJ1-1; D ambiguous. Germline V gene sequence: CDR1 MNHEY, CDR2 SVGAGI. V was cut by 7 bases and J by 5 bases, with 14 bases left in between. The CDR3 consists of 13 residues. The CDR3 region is CASIPDGKTEAFF. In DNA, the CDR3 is TGTGCCAGCATACCGGATGGGAAGACTGAAGCTTTCTTT.

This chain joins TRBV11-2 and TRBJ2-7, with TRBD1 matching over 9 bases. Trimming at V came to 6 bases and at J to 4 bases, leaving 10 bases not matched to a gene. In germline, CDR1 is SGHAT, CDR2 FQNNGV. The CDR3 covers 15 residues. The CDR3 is CASRTTGGLLYEQYF. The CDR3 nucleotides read TGTGCCAGCAGGACCACAGGGGGCCTCCTTTACGAGCAGTACTTC.

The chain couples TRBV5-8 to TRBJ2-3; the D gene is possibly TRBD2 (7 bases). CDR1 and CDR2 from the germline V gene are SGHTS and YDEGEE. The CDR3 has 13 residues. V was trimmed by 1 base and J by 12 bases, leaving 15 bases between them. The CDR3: CASSLNGGRPQYF. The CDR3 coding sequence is TGTGCCAGCAGCTTGAACGGGGGGCGGCCCCAGTATTTT.

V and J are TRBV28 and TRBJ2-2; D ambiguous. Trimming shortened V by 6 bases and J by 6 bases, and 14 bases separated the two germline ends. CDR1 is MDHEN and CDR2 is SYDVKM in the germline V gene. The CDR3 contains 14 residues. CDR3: CASSPSTVPGELFF. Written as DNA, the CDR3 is TGTGCCAGCAGCCCCTCCACCGTCCCCGGGGAGCTGTTTTTT.

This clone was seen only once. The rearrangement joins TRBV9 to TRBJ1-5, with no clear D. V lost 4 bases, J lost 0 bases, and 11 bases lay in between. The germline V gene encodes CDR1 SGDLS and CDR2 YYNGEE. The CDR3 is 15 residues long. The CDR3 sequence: CASSSGTRSNQPQHF. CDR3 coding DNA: TGTGCCAGCAGCTCGGGTACGCGTAGCAATCAGCCCCAGCATTTT.

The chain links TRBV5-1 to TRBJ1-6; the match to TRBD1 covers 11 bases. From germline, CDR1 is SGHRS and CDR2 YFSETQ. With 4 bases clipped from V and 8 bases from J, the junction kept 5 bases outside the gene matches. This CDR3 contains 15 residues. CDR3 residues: CASSLGQGGDSPLHF. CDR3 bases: TGCGCCAGCAGCCTGGGACAGGGGGGGGATTCACCCCTCCACTTT.